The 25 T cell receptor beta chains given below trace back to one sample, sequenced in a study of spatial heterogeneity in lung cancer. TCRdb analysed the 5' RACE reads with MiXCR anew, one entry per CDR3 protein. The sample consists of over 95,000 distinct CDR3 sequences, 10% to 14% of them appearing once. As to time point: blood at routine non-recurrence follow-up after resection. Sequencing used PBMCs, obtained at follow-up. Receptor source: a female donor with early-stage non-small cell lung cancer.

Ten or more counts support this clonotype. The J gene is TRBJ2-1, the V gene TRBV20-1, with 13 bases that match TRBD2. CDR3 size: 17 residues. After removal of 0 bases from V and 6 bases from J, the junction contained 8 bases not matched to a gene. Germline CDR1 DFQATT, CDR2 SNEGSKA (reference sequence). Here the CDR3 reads CSARDPTSGRAGNEQFF. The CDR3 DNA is TGCAGTGCTAGAGATCCTACTAGCGGGAGGGCCGGCAATGAGCAGTTCTTC.

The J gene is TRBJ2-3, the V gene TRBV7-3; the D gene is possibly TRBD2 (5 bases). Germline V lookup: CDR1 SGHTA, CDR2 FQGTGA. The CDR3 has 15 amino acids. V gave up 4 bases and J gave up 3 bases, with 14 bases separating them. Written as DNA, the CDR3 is TGTGCCAGCAGCTCTATGGCACTAGAGACAGATACGCAGTATTTT. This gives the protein CASSSMALETDTQYF.

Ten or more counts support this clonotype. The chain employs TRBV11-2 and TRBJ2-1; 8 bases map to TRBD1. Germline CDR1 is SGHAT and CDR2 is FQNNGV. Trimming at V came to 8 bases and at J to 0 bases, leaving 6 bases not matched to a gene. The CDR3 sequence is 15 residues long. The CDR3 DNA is TGTGCCAGCTCCAACAGGGGGAGCTCCTACAATGAGCAGTTCTTC. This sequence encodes CASSNRGSSYNEQFF.

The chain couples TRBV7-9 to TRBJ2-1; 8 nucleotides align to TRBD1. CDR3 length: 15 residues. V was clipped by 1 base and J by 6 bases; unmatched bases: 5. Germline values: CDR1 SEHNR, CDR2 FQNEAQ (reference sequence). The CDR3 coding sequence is TGTGCCAGCAGCTTAGGACAGGGGCTGTTCAATGAGCAGTTCTTC. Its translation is CASSLGQGLFNEQFF.

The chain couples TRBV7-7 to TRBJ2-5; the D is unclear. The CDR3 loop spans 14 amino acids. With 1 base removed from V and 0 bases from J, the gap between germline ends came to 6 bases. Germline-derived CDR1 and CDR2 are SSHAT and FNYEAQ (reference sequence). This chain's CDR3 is CASSLGRDQETQYF. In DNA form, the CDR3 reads TGTGCCAGCAGCTTAGGAAGAGACCAAGAGACCCAGTACTTC.

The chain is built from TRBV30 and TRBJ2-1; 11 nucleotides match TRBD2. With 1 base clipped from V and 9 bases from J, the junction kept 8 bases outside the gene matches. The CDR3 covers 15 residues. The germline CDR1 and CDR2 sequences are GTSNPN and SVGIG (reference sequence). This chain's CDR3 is CAWSGRVAGGVEQFF. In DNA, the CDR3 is TGTGCCTGGAGTGGTCGGGTAGCGGGAGGGGTTGAGCAGTTCTTC.

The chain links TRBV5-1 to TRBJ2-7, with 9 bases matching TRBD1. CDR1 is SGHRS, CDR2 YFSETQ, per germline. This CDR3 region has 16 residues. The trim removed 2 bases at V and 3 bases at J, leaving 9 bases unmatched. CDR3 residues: CASSFNAPGQGYEQYF. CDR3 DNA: TGCGCCAGCAGCTTTAATGCTCCGGGACAGGGCTACGAGCAGTACTTC.

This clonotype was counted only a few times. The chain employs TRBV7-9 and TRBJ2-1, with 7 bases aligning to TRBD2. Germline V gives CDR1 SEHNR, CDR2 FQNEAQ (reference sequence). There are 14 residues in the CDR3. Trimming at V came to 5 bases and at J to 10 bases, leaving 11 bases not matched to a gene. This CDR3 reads CASSARGLVGEQFF. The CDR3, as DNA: TGTGCCAGCAGCGCTCGAGGACTAGTCGGCGAGCAGTTCTTC.

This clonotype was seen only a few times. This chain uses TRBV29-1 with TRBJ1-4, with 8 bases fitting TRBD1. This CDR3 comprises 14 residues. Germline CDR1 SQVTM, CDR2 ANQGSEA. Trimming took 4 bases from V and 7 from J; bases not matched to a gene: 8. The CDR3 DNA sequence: TGCAGCGTTGGAGGGGGGACAGGAAGTGAAAAACTGTTTTTT. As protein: CSVGGGTGSEKLFF. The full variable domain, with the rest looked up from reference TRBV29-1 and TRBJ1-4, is SAVISQKPSRDICQRGTSLTIQCQVDSQVTMMFWYRQQPGQSLTLIATANQGSEATYESGFVIDKFPISRPNLTFSTLTVSNMSPEDSSIYLCSVGGGTGSEKLFFGSGTQLSVL.

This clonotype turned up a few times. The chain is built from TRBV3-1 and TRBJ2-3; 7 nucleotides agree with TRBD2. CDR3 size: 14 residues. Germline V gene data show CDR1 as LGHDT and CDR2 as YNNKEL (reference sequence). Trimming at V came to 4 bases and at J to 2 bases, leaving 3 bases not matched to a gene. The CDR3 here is CASSRGRDTDTQYF. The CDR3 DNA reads TGTGCCAGCAGCCGAGGGAGGGACACAGATACGCAGTATTTT.

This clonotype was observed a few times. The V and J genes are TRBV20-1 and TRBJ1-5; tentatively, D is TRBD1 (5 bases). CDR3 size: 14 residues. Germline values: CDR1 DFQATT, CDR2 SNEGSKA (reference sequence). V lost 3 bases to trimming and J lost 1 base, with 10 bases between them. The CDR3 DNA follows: TGCAGTGCTAGGGAGGGGCGGAGCAATCAGCCCCAGCATTTT. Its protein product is CSAREGRSNQPQHF.

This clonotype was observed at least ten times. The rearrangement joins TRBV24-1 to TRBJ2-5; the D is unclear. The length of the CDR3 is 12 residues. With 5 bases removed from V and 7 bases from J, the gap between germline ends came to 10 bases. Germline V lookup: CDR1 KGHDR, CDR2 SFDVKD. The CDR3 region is CATSVPDGTQYF. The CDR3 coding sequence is TGTGCCACCAGTGTTCCCGACGGGACCCAGTACTTC.

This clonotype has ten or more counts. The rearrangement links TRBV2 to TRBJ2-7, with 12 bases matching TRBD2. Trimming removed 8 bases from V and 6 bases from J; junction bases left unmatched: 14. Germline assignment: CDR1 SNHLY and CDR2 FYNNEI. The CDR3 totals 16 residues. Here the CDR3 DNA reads TGTGCCAGCGCCAAAGGGACTAGCGGGCGACGGGGCGAGCAGTACGTC. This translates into CASAKGTSGRRGEQYV.

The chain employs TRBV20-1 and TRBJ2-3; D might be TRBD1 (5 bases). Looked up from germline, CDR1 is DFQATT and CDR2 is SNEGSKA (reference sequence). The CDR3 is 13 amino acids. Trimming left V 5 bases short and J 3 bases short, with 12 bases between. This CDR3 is CSADHRLTDTQYF. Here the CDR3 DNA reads TGCAGTGCTGACCACAGGCTTACAGATACGCAGTATTTT.

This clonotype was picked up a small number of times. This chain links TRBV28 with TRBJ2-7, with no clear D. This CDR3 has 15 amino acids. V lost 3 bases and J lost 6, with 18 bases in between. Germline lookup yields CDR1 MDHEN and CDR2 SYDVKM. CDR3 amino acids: CASSLGPWIDCEQYF. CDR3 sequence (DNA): TGTGCCAGCAGTTTGGGCCCATGGATAGACTGCGAGCAGTACTTC.

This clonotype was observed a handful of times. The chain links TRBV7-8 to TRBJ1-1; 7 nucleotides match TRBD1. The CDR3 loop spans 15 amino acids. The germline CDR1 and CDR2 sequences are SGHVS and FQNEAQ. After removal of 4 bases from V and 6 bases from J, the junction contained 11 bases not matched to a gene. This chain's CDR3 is CASSSKRDRSAEAFF. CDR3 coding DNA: TGTGCCAGCAGCTCTAAACGGGACAGATCGGCTGAAGCTTTCTTT. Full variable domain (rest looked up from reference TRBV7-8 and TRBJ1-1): GAGVSQSPRYKVAKRGQDVALRCDPISGHVSLFWYQQALGQGPEFLTYFQNEAQLDKSGLPSDRFFAERPEGSVSTLKIQRTQQEDSAVYLCASSSKRDRSAEAFFGQGTRLTVV.

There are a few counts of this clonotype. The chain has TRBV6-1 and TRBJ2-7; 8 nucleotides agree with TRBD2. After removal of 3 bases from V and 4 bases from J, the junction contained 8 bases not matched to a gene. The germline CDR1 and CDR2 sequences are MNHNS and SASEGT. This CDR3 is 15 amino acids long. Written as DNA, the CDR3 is TGTGCCAGCAGTGACCAAGCGGGAGCGCCTTACGAGCAGTACTTC. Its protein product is CASSDQAGAPYEQYF.

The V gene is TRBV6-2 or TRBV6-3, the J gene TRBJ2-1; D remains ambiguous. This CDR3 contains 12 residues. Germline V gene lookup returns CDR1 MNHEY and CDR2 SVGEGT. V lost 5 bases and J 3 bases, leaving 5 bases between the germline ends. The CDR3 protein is CASSHNYNEQFF. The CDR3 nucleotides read TGTGCCAGCAGTCACAACTACAATGAGCAGTTCTTC.

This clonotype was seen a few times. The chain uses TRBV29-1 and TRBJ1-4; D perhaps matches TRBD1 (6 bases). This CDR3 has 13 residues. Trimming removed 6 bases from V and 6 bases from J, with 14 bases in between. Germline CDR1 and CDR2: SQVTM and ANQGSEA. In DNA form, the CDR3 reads TGCAGCGTCCAGGGGATTACGGATGAAAAACTGTTTTTT. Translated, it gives CSVQGITDEKLFF.

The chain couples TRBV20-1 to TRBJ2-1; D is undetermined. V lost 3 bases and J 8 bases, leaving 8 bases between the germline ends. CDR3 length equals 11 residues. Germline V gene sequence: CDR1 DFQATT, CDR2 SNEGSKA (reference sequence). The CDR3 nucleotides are TGCAGTGCTAGTCAAGTATATGAGCAGTTCTTC. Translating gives CSASQVYEQFF.

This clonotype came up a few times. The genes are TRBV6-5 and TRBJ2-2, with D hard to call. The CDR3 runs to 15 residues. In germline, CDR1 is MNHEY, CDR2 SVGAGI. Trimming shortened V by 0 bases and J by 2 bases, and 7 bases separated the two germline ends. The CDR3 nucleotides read TGTGCCAGCAGTTACTCGAAACTAAACACCGGGGAGCTGTTTTTT. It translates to CASSYSKLNTGELFF.

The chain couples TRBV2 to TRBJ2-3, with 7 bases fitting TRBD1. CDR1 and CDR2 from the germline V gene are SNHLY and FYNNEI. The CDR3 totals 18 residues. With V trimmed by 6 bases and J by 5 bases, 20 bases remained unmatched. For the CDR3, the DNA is TGTGCCAGCAGCGGGCCGATAAGACAGGGACGTGAGGGAGATACGCAGTATTTT. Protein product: CASSGPIRQGREGDTQYF.

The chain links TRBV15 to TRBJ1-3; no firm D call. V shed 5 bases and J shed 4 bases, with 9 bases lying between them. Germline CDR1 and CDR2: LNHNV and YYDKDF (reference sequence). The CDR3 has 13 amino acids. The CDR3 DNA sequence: TGTGCCACCAGCCGGAGAGGGGGAAACACCATATATTTT. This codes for CATSRRGGNTIYF.

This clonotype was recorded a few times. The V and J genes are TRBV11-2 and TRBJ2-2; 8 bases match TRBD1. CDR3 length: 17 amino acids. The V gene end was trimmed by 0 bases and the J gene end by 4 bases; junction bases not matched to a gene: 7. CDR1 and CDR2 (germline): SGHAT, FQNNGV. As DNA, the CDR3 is TGTGCCAGCAGCTTAGACAGGCAGGGGGCACGCACCGGGGAGCTGTTTTTT. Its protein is CASSLDRQGARTGELFF.

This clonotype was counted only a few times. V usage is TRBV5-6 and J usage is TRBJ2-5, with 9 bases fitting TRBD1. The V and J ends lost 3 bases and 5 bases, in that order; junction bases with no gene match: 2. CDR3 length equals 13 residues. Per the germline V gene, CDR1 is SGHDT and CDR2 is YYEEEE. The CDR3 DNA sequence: TGTGCCAGCAGCTGGGGACAGGGCGAGACCCAGTACTTC. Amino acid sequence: CASSWGQGETQYF. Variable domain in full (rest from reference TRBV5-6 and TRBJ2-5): DAGVTQSPTHLIKTRGQQVTLRCSPKSGHDTVSWYQQALGQGPQFIFQYYEEEERQRGNFPDRFSGHQFPNYSSELNVNALLLGDSALYLCASSWGQGETQYFGPGTRLLVL.